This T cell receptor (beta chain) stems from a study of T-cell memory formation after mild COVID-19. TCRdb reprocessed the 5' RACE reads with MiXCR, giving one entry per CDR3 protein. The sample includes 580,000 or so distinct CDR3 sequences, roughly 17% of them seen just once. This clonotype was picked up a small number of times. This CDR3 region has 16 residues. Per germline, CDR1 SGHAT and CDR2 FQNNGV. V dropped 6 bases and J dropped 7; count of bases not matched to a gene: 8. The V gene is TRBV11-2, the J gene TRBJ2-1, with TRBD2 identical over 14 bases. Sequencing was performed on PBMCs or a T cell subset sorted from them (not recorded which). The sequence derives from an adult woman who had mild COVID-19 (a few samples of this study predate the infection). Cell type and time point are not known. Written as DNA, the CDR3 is TGTGCCAGCAGGGGACTAGCGGGAGTATCTGGGAATGAGCAGTTCTTC. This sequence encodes CASRGLAGVSGNEQFF. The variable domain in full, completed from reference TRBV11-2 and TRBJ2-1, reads EAGVAQSPRYKIIEKRQSVAFWCNPISGHATLYWYQQILGQGPKLLIQFQNNGVVDDSQLPKDRFSAERLKGVDSTLKIQPAKLEDSAVYLCASRGLAGVSGNEQFFGPGTRLTVL.